What follows describes a single T cell receptor (beta chain). The antigen is not known. The CDR3 totals 14 residues. Trimming removed 5 bases from V and 6 bases from J, with 11 bases in between. Germline CDR1 and CDR2: SGHAT and FQNNGV. 60 Vbeta and 13 Jbeta primers were used in PCR. Assay: immunoSEQ multiplex PCR; the TCRdb copy retains only in-frame clones and omits some. Of roughly 160,000 clones listed, 80% to 90% were seen once; the top ten hold approximately 7%. The data were obtained in a study of cytomegalovirus exposure and HLA in healthy donors. Study-level information: Genotyping showed less than 85% of 300 to 450 donors falling in the Caucasian-associated ancestry cluster. Regarding the study as a whole: Judged likely to be a sequencing artifact was a cluster of highly shared sequence variants. An analysis that was carried out later associated 16,951 TCR beta sequences with HLA alleles at 0.05 false discovery rate. High sensitivity and specificity were reportedly achieved when the classifier diagnosed cytomegalovirus status.

This receptor was taken from a woman aged 25 to 45 in good health and CMV-seropositive. V gene TRBV11-2 combines with J gene TRBJ2-6; D gene ambiguous. What was sequenced was PBMCs. CDR3 coding DNA: TGTGCCAGCAGCCTGATACGAGAGGCCAACGTCCTGACTTTC. Its translation: CASSLIREANVLTF.